These T cell receptor beta chains were read from a single sample in a study of blood T cells in healthy people across ages. MiXCR, run by TCRdb on the 5' RACE reads, gives a single entry per CDR3 protein. Of hundreds of thousands of distinct CDR3 sequences detected, about 27% appear once; the ten largest clones hold approximately 3.5%. The data were also submitted as part of a second study, on T cells of mothers and their children.

Sequencing was performed on blood. These TCRs come from a boy under 10 years old in good health. Both conserved end residues are part of each CDR3. Each record gives: V gene, D gene, J gene, clone size, CDR3 length, CDR3 DNA, CDR3 protein. A D gene is named only where the DNA matches it firmly. The listing skips clone size in some rows; elsewhere it reads once, few, many or a size class.

TRBV4-2	TRBD2	TRBJ2-7	-	15	TGTGCCAGCAGCCAGGAGCAAGCGGGGGCCTACGAGCAGTACTTC	CASSQEQAGAYEQYF
TRBV19	TRBD1	TRBJ2-7	few	14	TGTGCCAGTAGTATTGGACAGGGGGGCTACGAGCAGTACTTC	CASSIGQGGYEQYF
TRBV5-6	-	TRBJ1-2	-	12	TGTGCCAGCAGCTCCAATCTCAGAGGCTACACCTTC	CASSSNLRGYTF
TRBV2	TRBD1	TRBJ2-3	-	13	TGTGCCAGCAGGCCAGACAGGGAAGATACGCAGTATTTT	CASRPDREDTQYF
TRBV4-2	-	TRBJ1-2	-	13	TGTGCCAGCAGCTTGGAGCCCTCCTTGGGCTACACCTTC	CASSLEPSLGYTF
TRBV7-9	-	TRBJ2-5	few	15	TGTGCCAGCAGCTTCAGACGGGCCCCTAAAGAGACCCAGTACTTC	CASSFRRAPKETQYF
TRBV7-9	-	TRBJ1-1	once	14	TGTGCCAGCGGGGGACGAGGCCAGCACACTGAAGCTTTCTTT	CASGGRGQHTEAFF
TRBV10-3	-	TRBJ1-2	-	16	TGTGCCATCAGTGACCCCCCGGGGGGATTTAACTATGGCTACACCTTC	CAISDPPGGFNYGYTF
TRBV24-1	-	TRBJ2-6	few	13	TGTGCCACCAGTGATAGCATGGCCAACGTCCTGACTTTC	CATSDSMANVLTF
TRBV27	TRBD2	TRBJ2-7	many	15	TGTGCCAGCAGCCAGAGCGGGGGCCCCTCCTACGAGCAGTACTTC	CASSQSGGPSYEQYF
TRBV11-2	TRBD2	TRBJ2-1	few	16	TGTGCCAGCAGCTTACGTAGCGGGAGGGCGTACAATGAGCAGTTCTTC	CASSLRSGRAYNEQFF
TRBV5-5	-	TRBJ1-5	-	15	TGTGCCAGCAGCCTCGGGGGAGGACCCGATCAGCCCCAGCATTTT	CASSLGGGPDQPQHF
TRBV7-9	-	TRBJ2-1	-	15	TGTGCCAGCAGCGAGCGGGTAATCTTAAAGGGGGAGCAGTTCTTC	CASSERVILKGEQFF
TRBV12-3/TRBV12-4	-	TRBJ1-2	-	16	TGTGCCAGCAGTTTTGAAACAGGGCCAACTAACTATGGCTACACCTTC	CASSFETGPTNYGYTF
TRBV7-6	-	TRBJ1-2	few	16	TGTGCCAGCAGCTTAGCGTTGGGGCTCTCTGAGAGTGGCTACACCTTC	CASSLALGLSESGYTF
TRBV20-1	-	TRBJ2-7	-	16	TGCAGTGCTGGGGCGGGTTTTCGTAGGAGCTCCTACGAGCAGTACTTC	CSAGAGFRRSSYEQYF
TRBV14	TRBD1	TRBJ2-5	-	15	TGTGCCAGCAGCCACACGACCGGGACAGAGTGGGAGCAGTACTTC	CASSHTTGTEWEQYF
TRBV6-5	-	TRBJ1-4	few	13	TGTGCCAGCAGTTACGTTCCTTTAGAAAAACTGTTTTTT	CASSYVPLEKLFF
TRBV7-2	-	TRBJ2-3	-	13	TGTGCCAGCAGCCCCCACCAGACAGATACGCAGTATTTT	CASSPHQTDTQYF
TRBV6-5	-	TRBJ1-2	-	16	TGTGCCAGCAGTTACACTCCTTCAGGGGTGACCTATGGCTACACCTTC	CASSYTPSGVTYGYTF